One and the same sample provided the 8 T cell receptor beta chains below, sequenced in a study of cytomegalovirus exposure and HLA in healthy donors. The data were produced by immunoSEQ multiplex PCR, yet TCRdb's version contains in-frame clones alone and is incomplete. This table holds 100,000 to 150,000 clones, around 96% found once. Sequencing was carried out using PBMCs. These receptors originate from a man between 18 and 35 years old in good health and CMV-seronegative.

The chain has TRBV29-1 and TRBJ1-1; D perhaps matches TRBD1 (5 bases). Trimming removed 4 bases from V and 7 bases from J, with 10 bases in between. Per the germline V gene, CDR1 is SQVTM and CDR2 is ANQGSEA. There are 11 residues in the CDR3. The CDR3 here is CSVVGQIEAFF. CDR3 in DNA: TGCAGCGTTGTGGGGCAGATTGAAGCTTTCTTT. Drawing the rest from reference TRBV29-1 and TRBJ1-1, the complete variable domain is SAVISQKPSRDICQRGTSLTIQCQVDSQVTMMFWYRQQPGQSLTLIATANQGSEATYESGFVIDKFPISRPNLTFSTLTVSNMSPEDSSIYLCSVVGQIEAFFGQGTRLTVV.

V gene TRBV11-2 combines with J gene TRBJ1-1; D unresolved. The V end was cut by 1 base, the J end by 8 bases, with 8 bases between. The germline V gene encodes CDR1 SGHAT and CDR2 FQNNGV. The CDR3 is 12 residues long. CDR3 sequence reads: CASSLVSQEAFF. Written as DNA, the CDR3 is TGTGCCAGCAGCTTAGTGTCCCAGGAAGCTTTCTTT. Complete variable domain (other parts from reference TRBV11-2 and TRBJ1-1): EAGVAQSPRYKIIEKRQSVAFWCNPISGHATLYWYQQILGQGPKLLIQFQNNGVVDDSQLPKDRFSAERLKGVDSTLKIQPAKLEDSAVYLCASSLVSQEAFFGQGTRLTVV.

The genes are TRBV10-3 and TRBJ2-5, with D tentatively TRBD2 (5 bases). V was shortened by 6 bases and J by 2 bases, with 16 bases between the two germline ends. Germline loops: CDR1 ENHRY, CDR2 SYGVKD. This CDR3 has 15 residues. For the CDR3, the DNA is TGTGCCATCAGGGGAGCAGCGAACGATCAAGAGACCCAGTACTTC. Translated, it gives CAIRGAANDQETQYF.

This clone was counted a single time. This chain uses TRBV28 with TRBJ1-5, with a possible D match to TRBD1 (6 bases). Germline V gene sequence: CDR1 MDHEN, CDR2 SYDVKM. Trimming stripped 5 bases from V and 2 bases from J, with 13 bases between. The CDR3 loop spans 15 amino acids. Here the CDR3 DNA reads TGTGCCAGCAGTCCCCCACAGGGTGGCAATCAGCCCCAGCATTTT. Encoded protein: CASSPPQGGNQPQHF. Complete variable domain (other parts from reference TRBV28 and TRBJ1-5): DVKVTQSSRYLVKRTGEKVFLECVQDMDHENMFWYRQDPGLGLRLIYFSYDVKMKEKGDIPEGYSVSREKKERFSLILESASTNQTSMYLCASSPPQGGNQPQHFGDGTRLSIL.

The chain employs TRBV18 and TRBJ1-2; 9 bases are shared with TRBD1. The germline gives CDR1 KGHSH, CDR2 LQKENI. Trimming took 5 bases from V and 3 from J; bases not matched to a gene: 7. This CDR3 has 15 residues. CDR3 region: CASSGRDRVDYGYTF. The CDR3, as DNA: TGTGCCAGCTCAGGTCGGGACAGGGTGGACTATGGCTACACCTTC.

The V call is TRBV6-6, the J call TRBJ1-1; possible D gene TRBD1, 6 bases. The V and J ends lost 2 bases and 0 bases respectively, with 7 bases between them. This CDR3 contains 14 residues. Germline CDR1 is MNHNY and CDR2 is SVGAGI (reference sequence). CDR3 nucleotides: TGTGCCAGCAGTTACCGGGACATGAACACTGAAGCTTTCTTT. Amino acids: CASSYRDMNTEAFF.

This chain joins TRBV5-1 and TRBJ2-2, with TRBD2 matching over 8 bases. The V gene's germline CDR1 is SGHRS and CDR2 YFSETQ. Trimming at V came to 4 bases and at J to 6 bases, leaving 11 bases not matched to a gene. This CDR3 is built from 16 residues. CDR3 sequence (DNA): TGCGCCAGCAGCAGCGGGGGCAGGGGACGGGCCGGGGAGCTGTTTTTT. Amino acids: CASSSGGRGRAGELFF. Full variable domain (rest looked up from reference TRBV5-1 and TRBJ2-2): KAGVTQTPRYLIKTRGQQVTLSCSPISGHRSVSWYQQTPGQGLQFLFEYFSETQRNKGNFPGRFSGRQFSNSRSEMNVSTLELGDSALYLCASSSGGRGRAGELFFGEGSRLTVL.

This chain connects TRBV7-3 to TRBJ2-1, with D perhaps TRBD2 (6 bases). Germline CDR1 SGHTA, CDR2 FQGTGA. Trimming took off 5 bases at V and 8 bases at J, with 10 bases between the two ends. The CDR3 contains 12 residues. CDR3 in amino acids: CASSPGGDEQFF. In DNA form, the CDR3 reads TGTGCCAGCAGCCCCGGGGGAGATGAGCAGTTCTTC.